One and the same sample provided the 27 T cell receptor beta chains below, sequenced in a study of T cell responses to AZD1222 COVID-19 vaccine (dated by TCRdb to about 2021). The sample's time point, from its label and the paper: about 28 days (+/-7) after the second vaccine dose. To prepare the library, the immunoSEQ multiplex PCR assay was applied. This is the immuneACCESS table as TCRdb keeps it, with only in-frame sequences that have V and J called. A part of the clones is gone; compared with another copy, unresolved V genes explain less than half, and the rest is unexplained. Counted in this sample were under 200,000 clones; around 88% of them appeared once. Together, the top ten hold approximately 0.97% of the sample. Sequences were derived from peripheral blood, sampled 28 days after the second AZD1222 dose. The source is an adult who received the AZD1222 COVID-19 vaccine.

The chain combines TRBV5-5 with TRBJ1-1; D unresolved. The length of the CDR3 is 13 residues. Per the germline V gene, CDR1 is SGHKS and CDR2 is YYEKEE (reference sequence). V dropped 0 bases and J dropped 1 base, with 4 bases sitting between them. The CDR3 DNA follows: TGTGCCAGCAGCTTGGTCCCGAACACTGAAGCTTTCTTT. It is translated as CASSLVPNTEAFF.

This chain joins TRBV20-1 and TRBJ2-7; a weak D match, TRBD1 (6 bases). With 3 bases removed from V and 9 bases from J, the gap between germline ends came to 15 bases. The germline gives CDR1 DFQATT, CDR2 SNEGSKA (reference sequence). This CDR3 has 12 residues. The CDR3 loop reads CSASAPDSRQYF. The CDR3 region has the DNA TGCAGTGCTAGTGCTCCGGACAGCCGGCAGTACTTC.

This chain connects TRBV15 to TRBJ1-2; 8 bases align to TRBD1. Trimming took 1 base from V and 0 from J; bases not matched to a gene: 4. Germline CDR1 is LNHNV and CDR2 is YYDKDF (reference sequence). The CDR3 runs to 16 residues. CDR3 in amino acids: CATSRGTGTSNYGYTF. CDR3 DNA: TGTGCCACCAGCAGAGGGACAGGGACCTCTAACTATGGCTACACCTTC.

The rearrangement links TRBV19 to TRBJ1-3; no definite D call. V was trimmed by 7 bases and J by 0 bases, leaving 16 bases between them. Germline V CDR1 and CDR2: LNHDA, SQIVND (reference sequence). The CDR3 totals 16 residues. The CDR3 nucleotides read TGTGCCAGTAACGGACTGATTCTCAGCTCTGGAAACACCATATATTTT. Translation: CASNGLILSSGNTIYF.

This rearrangement joins TRBV5-1 to TRBJ2-4, with D perhaps matching TRBD2 (7 bases). This CDR3 contains 15 residues. Germline V lookup: CDR1 SGHRS, CDR2 YFSETQ. Trimming removed 1 base at V and 5 bases at J, with 13 bases between. CDR3 DNA sequence: TGCGCCAGCAGCTTGTGGGGGGGCCAGGAAAACATTCAGTACTTC. Protein sequence: CASSLWGGQENIQYF.

The chain joins TRBV18 to TRBJ1-5; TRBD1 matches at 9 bases. V shed 3 bases and J 6 bases; nucleotides not matched to a gene: 6. The germline gives CDR1 KGHSH, CDR2 LQKENI. This CDR3 spans 15 amino acids. DNA of the CDR3: TGTGCCAGCTCACCCGGGACAGGGTTAGGTCAGCCCCAGCATTTT. It encodes CASSPGTGLGQPQHF.

The rearrangement uses TRBV7-7 and TRBJ1-1; 8 bases are a match to TRBD1. J was trimmed by 4 bases and V by 4 bases; bases with no gene match: 2. The length of the CDR3 is 13 residues. The germline CDR1 and CDR2 sequences are SSHAT and FNYEAQ (reference sequence). CDR3 DNA sequence: TGTGCCAGCAGCTCAGGGACAGGCACTGAAGCTTTCTTT. Amino acid sequence: CASSSGTGTEAFF.

The gene calls are TRBV29-1 and TRBJ1-2; D is undetermined. The CDR3 has 14 amino acids. Germline CDR1 SQVTM, CDR2 ANQGSEA. V was cut by 2 bases and J by 6 bases, with 16 bases left in between. CDR3 sequence: CSVETREGFDGYTF. CDR3 nucleotide sequence: TGCAGCGTTGAAACCCGAGAAGGGTTTGATGGCTACACCTTC.

J is TRBJ2-7 and V is TRBV5-1, with D maybe TRBD2 (7 bases). The CDR3 is 16 residues long. With 6 bases removed from V and 2 bases from J, the gap between germline ends came to 21 bases. Germline V gene data show CDR1 as SGHRS and CDR2 as YFSETQ. CDR3 loop: CASTPGAAGVTYEQYF. The CDR3 coding sequence is TGCGCCAGCACCCCGGGGGCCGCGGGGGTAACCTACGAGCAGTACTTC. The full variable domain, with the rest looked up from reference TRBV5-1 and TRBJ2-7, is KAGVTQTPRYLIKTRGQQVTLSCSPISGHRSVSWYQQTPGQGLQFLFEYFSETQRNKGNFPGRFSGRQFSNSRSEMNVSTLELGDSALYLCASTPGAAGVTYEQYFGPGTRLTVT.

The J gene is TRBJ2-2, the V gene TRBV15, with 7 bases matching TRBD2. Germline loops: CDR1 LNHNV, CDR2 YYDKDF (reference sequence). Trimming at V came to 1 base and at J to 1 base, leaving 0 bases not matched to a gene. This CDR3 is 15 amino acids long. CDR3 loop: CATSRAGGNTGELFF. The CDR3 nucleotides are TGTGCCACCAGCAGAGCGGGGGGGAACACCGGGGAGCTGTTTTTT.

The chain combines TRBV10-3 with TRBJ1-1; D remains unclear. Germline CDR1 and CDR2: ENHRY and SYGVKD. V lost 7 bases to trimming and J lost 4 bases, with 7 bases between them. The CDR3 loop spans 11 amino acids. CDR3 residues: CAITGGTEAFF. The CDR3 region has the DNA TGTGCCATCACGGGAGGCACTGAAGCTTTCTTT.

The chain combines TRBV6-5 with TRBJ2-7, with D unresolved. The germline V gene encodes CDR1 MNHEY and CDR2 SVGAGI. The CDR3 contains 14 residues. V lost 6 bases and J 2 bases, leaving 14 bases between the germline ends. The CDR3 spells CASSPKVLTYEQYF. The CDR3 region has the DNA TGTGCCAGCAGCCCGAAGGTCCTGACCTACGAGCAGTACTTC.

The chain is built from TRBV6-5 and TRBJ1-2, with TRBD1 matching over 7 bases. Trimming at V came to 2 bases and at J to 5 bases, leaving 2 bases not matched to a gene. Germline CDR1 is MNHEY and CDR2 is SVGAGI. This CDR3 is 13 amino acids long. CDR3 sequence: CASSYKGAYGYTF. CDR3 nucleotides: TGTGCCAGCAGTTACAAGGGGGCGTATGGCTACACCTTC.

V is TRBV7-2 and J is TRBJ2-3, with TRBD2 as a possible D gene (6 bases). The CDR3 extends over 15 amino acids. V gave up 2 bases and J gave up 2 bases, with 11 bases separating them. From germline, CDR1 is SGHTA and CDR2 FQGNSA. In DNA form, the CDR3 reads TGTGCCAGCAGCTTAAGGCGGGGCCCCACAGATACGCAGTATTTT. It encodes CASSLRRGPTDTQYF.

The chain is built from TRBV3-1 (or the pseudogene TRBV3-2) and TRBJ1-4, with 7 nucleotides matching TRBD1. CDR1 and CDR2 (germline): LGHDT, YNNKEL (reference sequence). The CDR3 is 17 amino acids. The V gene end was trimmed by 3 bases and the J gene end by 5 bases; junction bases not matched to a gene: 12. As DNA, the CDR3 is TGTGCCAGCAGCCAGGGAGCTGGGACAGTTCTAAATGAAAAACTGTTTTTT. Its protein product is CASSQGAGTVLNEKLFF.

The chain combines TRBV6-1 with TRBJ1-3, with D perhaps matching TRBD1 (6 bases). Germline V lookup: CDR1 MNHNS, CDR2 SASEGT. The V end lost 3 bases, the J end lost 2 bases, and 8 bases lay between the germline ends. CDR3 length: 14 residues. This CDR3 is CASSETGPGNTIYF. The CDR3 nucleotides are TGTGCCAGCAGTGAGACAGGACCTGGAAACACCATATATTTT.

The chain is built from TRBV29-1 and TRBJ2-3; D possibly corresponds to TRBD2 (6 bases). Germline lookup yields CDR1 SQVTM and CDR2 ANQGSEA. The CDR3 totals 14 residues. The V gene lost 7 bases and the J gene lost 1 base, with 15 bases spanning the gap. CDR3 sequence: CSARTGGRTDTQYF. Written as DNA, the CDR3 is TGCAGCGCACGCACCGGGGGACGCACAGATACGCAGTATTTT.

The J gene is TRBJ2-2, the V gene TRBV6-5; 7 bases line up with TRBD1. The CDR3 has 13 amino acids. Germline CDR1 reads MNHEY; CDR2 reads SVGAGI. With 6 bases clipped from V and 5 bases from J, the junction kept 3 bases outside the gene matches. The CDR3, as DNA: TGTGCCAGCAGCACAGGGGTGACCGGGGAGCTGTTTTTT. Translation: CASSTGVTGELFF.

The V gene is TRBV4-2, the J gene TRBJ1-5; D is ambiguous. The CDR3 is 13 amino acids. The V and J ends lost 6 bases and 5 bases respectively, with 11 bases between them. Per germline, CDR1 LGHNA and CDR2 YNFKEQ. The CDR3 DNA follows: TGTGCCAGCAGTGGCCTGAGGGATCAGCCCCAGCATTTT. Translation gives CASSGLRDQPQHF.

V and J are TRBV4-1 and TRBJ1-3; D might be TRBD1 (6 bases). The V and J ends lost 4 bases and 7 bases respectively, with 23 bases between them. The CDR3 spans 17 residues. Germline V gene lookup returns CDR1 MGHRA and CDR2 YSYEKL. The CDR3, as DNA: TGCGCCAGCAGCCCTTCCCCTGCGGGGGCCTCGGGGAACACCATATATTTT. This encodes CASSPSPAGASGNTIYF.

V is TRBV12-5 and J is TRBJ1-5; 7 bases align to TRBD1. Germline CDR1 and CDR2: LGHNT and FRNRAP. The CDR3 spans 18 residues. Trimming removed 0 bases from V and 6 bases from J; junction bases left unmatched: 14. The DNA for the CDR3 is TGTGCTAGTGGTTTGGTAATATCAGGGGGGGTTGCCACTCAGCCCCAGCATTTT. Translating gives CASGLVISGGVATQPQHF.

The V call is TRBV2, the J call TRBJ1-1, with D perhaps TRBD1 (5 bases). CDR1 is SNHLY and CDR2 is FYNNEI in the germline V gene. The CDR3 is 13 amino acids. V was trimmed by 6 bases and J by 3 bases, leaving 11 bases between them. The CDR3 sequence is CASSPRGYTEAFF. In DNA, the CDR3 is TGTGCCAGCAGCCCTCGGGGGTACACTGAAGCTTTCTTT.

The rearrangement links TRBV4-1 to TRBJ1-2; possibly TRBD1 for D (6 bases). The ends were cut back, 1 base at V and 8 bases at J, with 20 bases in the middle. The CDR3 has 16 residues. Germline values: CDR1 MGHRA, CDR2 YSYEKL. For the CDR3, the DNA is TGCGCCAGCAGCCAAGCAAGGGACAAGACAACCCGGGGCTACACCTTC. It specifies CASSQARDKTTRGYTF.

The chain is built from TRBV10-3 and TRBJ1-2; the D gene is possibly TRBD1 (5 bases). The CDR3 sequence is 15 residues long. The germline V and J ends were trimmed by 0 bases and 3 bases, with 11 bases remaining between them. Germline CDR1 ENHRY, CDR2 SYGVKD. DNA for the CDR3: TGTGCCATCAGTGAGTCAGGGGACGGGTACTATGGCTACACCTTC. Translation gives CAISESGDGYYGYTF.

The gene calls are TRBV18 and TRBJ1-6, with D possibly matching TRBD1 (5 bases). The germline CDR1 and CDR2 sequences are KGHSH and LQKENI. Trimming left V 3 bases short and J 7 bases short, with 13 bases between. The CDR3 loop spans 15 amino acids. CDR3 sequence reads: CASSPRGTGNSPLHF. The CDR3 coding sequence is TGTGCCAGCTCACCCCGAGGGACGGGAAATTCACCCCTCCACTTT.

V is TRBV6-6 and J is TRBJ1-2; no clear D gene. CDR1 is MNHNY and CDR2 is SVGAGI in the germline V gene (reference sequence). The V gene lost 0 bases and the J gene lost 4 bases, with 12 bases spanning the gap. The CDR3 spans 15 residues. This CDR3 is CASSYSGPGSYGYTF. CDR3 nucleotide sequence: TGTGCCAGCAGTTACTCTGGTCCAGGCTCCTATGGCTACACCTTC.

This chain joins TRBV21-1 and TRBJ1-1. TRBV21-1 constitutes a pseudogene. The length of the CDR3 is 12 residues. CDR3 coding DNA: TGTGCCAGCAGCCTCCCCCGGACTGAAGCTTTCTTT. Amino acid sequence: CASSLPRTEAFF.